This note documents a single TCR beta chain sequence. No antigen is known for it. The table came from immunoSEQ multiplex PCR; TCRdb's copy has only in-frame clones and leaves some out. The sample records roughly 3,000 clones, 25% to 35% being singletons. V trimming: 0 bases; J trimming: 4 bases; junction bases outside the gene matches: 16. This CDR3 has 20 amino acids. Germline V gene sequence: CDR1 LNHDA, CDR2 SQIVND (reference sequence). The data are from a study of T cells in localized non-small cell lung cancer. Study results and limitations: Tumor showed lower T cell clonality than uninvolved adjacent lung, where it was highest.

The source was lung tumor tissue, collected before any cancer treatment. This clonotype originated in a woman between 35 and 70 years old with stage I lung adenocarcinoma. This chain joins TRBV19 and TRBJ2-1; 9 bases match TRBD1. This chain's CDR3 is CASSIDHGQGNPSSYNEQFF. Written as DNA, the CDR3 is TGTGCCAGTAGTATAGATCACGGACAGGGGAATCCTTCCTCTTACAATGAGCAGTTCTTC.